The 32 T cell receptor beta chains listed next were all sequenced from one sample in a study of CD8+ T cells in alopecia areata. After isolation, RNA underwent reverse transcription to generate cDNA as the sequencing template. Profiling relied on immunoSEQ multiplex PCR, and the TCRdb table lists in-frame clones only, not all of them. This table holds 150,000 to 200,000 clones, over 50% found once. This specimen was CD4+ T cells sorted from blood, taken at week 0. The receptors originated from a human donor with alopecia areata.

The chain joins TRBV30 to TRBJ2-5; D might be TRBD1 (6 bases). Trimming took off 3 bases at V and 2 bases at J, with 10 bases between the two ends. The CDR3 sequence is 13 residues long. Germline values: CDR1 GTSNPN, CDR2 SVGIG (reference sequence). CDR3 loop: CAWSYGQQETQYF. The CDR3 DNA reads TGTGCCTGGAGCTACGGACAGCAAGAGACCCAGTACTTC.

This clone has just a few counts. The rearrangement links TRBV2 to TRBJ1-1; D not resolved. This CDR3 has 13 amino acids. Germline V lookup: CDR1 SNHLY, CDR2 FYNNEI. Trimming took 11 bases from V and 2 from J, leaving 15 bases between them. The CDR3 sequence is CASLYRANTEAFF. CDR3 coding DNA: TGTGCCTCACTTTACCGGGCCAACACTGAAGCTTTCTTT.

V gene TRBV19 combines with J gene TRBJ2-5, with 8 bases fitting TRBD1. The closer fit of TRBJ2-7 to the DNA end suggests the J call may be wrong. The CDR3 is 13 amino acids. Germline CDR1 LNHDA, CDR2 SQIVND (reference sequence). The DNA of the CDR3 is TGTGCCAGTAGTATGGGACAGGTCTACGAGCAGTACTTC. This gives the protein CASSMGQVYEQYF.

This clone was seen a handful of times. The rearrangement uses TRBV4-1 and TRBJ2-1, with a tentative D call TRBD1 (5 bases). This CDR3 spans 15 amino acids. V lost 0 bases and J 9 bases, leaving 15 bases between the germline ends. Germline V gene lookup returns CDR1 MGHRA and CDR2 YSYEKL. The CDR3 coding sequence is TGCGCCAGCAGCCAAGAAGGGGCAGGGCGAGGTGAGCAGTTCTTC. Amino acid sequence: CASSQEGAGRGEQFF.

The chain joins TRBV6-5 to TRBJ2-7, with a possible D match to TRBD1 (6 bases). The ends were cut back, 10 bases at V and 1 base at J, with 20 bases in the middle. Germline assignment: CDR1 MNHEY and CDR2 SVGAGI. This CDR3 has 15 residues. CDR3 sequence: CAIASTQGLSYEQYF. The CDR3 region has the DNA TGTGCCATCGCAAGTACTCAGGGGCTGTCCTACGAGCAGTACTTC.

The rearrangement uses TRBV29-1 and TRBJ2-5, with 10 bases matching TRBD1. The CDR3 is made up of 12 amino acids. The V gene's germline CDR1 is SQVTM and CDR2 ANQGSEA. With 8 bases clipped from V and 6 bases from J, the junction kept 6 bases outside the gene matches. For the CDR3, the DNA is TGCAGCACGACAGGGGGCGCGAAGACCCAGTACTTC. Amino acids: CSTTGGAKTQYF.

A few counts support this clone. This rearrangement joins TRBV7-9 to TRBJ1-4; 7 nucleotides agree with TRBD1. Germline V gene sequence: CDR1 SEHNR, CDR2 FQNEAQ (reference sequence). V dropped 5 bases and J dropped 5; count of bases not matched to a gene: 11. This CDR3 region has 16 residues. CDR3 amino acids: CASSIGLGQRNEKLFF. DNA for the CDR3: TGTGCCAGCAGCATCGGGTTGGGACAGCGAAATGAAAAACTGTTTTTT. The variable domain in full, with the rest retrieved from reference TRBV7-9 and TRBJ1-4, is DTGVSQNPRHKITKRGQNVTFRCDPISEHNRLYWYRQTLGQGPEFLTYFQNEAQLEKSRLLSDRFSAERPKGSFSTLEIQRTEQGDSAMYLCASSIGLGQRNEKLFFGSGTQLSVL.

This chain uses TRBV5-6 with TRBJ2-1; TRBD2 matches 7 bases. J lost 4 bases, V lost 2 bases, and 3 bases had no gene match. The CDR3 has 14 residues. Germline-derived CDR1 and CDR2 are SGHDT and YYEEEE. CDR3 sequence (DNA): TGTGCCAGCAGCTTAAACGGGGGGTACAATGAGCAGTTCTTC. It encodes CASSLNGGYNEQFF.

This clone was picked up a small number of times. The V call is TRBV5-1, the J call TRBJ1-2; D gene unclear. The CDR3 extends over 14 amino acids. In germline, CDR1 is SGHRS, CDR2 YFSETQ. Trimming left V 4 bases short and J 8 bases short, with 18 bases between. This CDR3 reads CASSNPTRSGGYTF. In DNA form, the CDR3 reads TGCGCCAGCAGCAATCCAACCCGGTCTGGGGGCTACACCTTC.

This chain joins TRBV20-1 and TRBJ2-3; D gene uncertain. The V end was cut by 7 bases, the J end by 4 bases, with 6 bases between. The CDR3 is made up of 10 amino acids. Germline CDR1 and CDR2: DFQATT and SNEGSKA (reference sequence). The CDR3 coding sequence is TGCAGTGGCTGGGCAGATACGCAGTATTTT. Translated, it gives CSGWADTQYF.

The V and J genes are TRBV6-5 and TRBJ1-1; no reliable D call. Germline V gene data show CDR1 as MNHEY and CDR2 as SVGAGI. The CDR3 totals 15 residues. V shed 0 bases and J shed 0 bases, with 8 bases lying between them. The CDR3 spells CASSYSYVLNTEAFF. CDR3 bases: TGTGCCAGCAGTTACTCGTACGTGCTGAACACTGAAGCTTTCTTT.

The genes are TRBV6-6 and TRBJ1-5; TRBD1 is a possible D gene (5 bases). This CDR3 contains 16 residues. Germline V lookup: CDR1 MNHNY, CDR2 SVGAGI (reference sequence). V was cut by 6 bases and J by 3 bases, with 18 bases left in between. The CDR3 sequence: CASSAAGGNPNQPQHF. CDR3 in DNA: TGTGCCAGCAGCGCGGCGGGGGGAAATCCCAATCAGCCCCAGCATTTT.

This sequence joins TRBV30 and TRBJ2-7; the D is unclear. The germline V gene has CDR1 GTSNPN and CDR2 SVGIG (reference sequence). The CDR3 runs to 10 residues. Deletions cut 5 bases from V and 3 bases from J, with 5 bases between. CDR3 protein: CAWGFYEQYF. DNA for the CDR3: TGTGCCTGGGGGTTCTACGAGCAGTACTTC.

The chain has TRBV23-1 and TRBJ1-5; TRBD1 agrees at 8 bases. TRBV23-1 is classed as an ORF, of uncertain function. The CDR3 extends over 15 amino acids. After removal of 6 bases from V and 2 bases from J, the junction contained 6 bases not matched to a gene. CDR3 nucleotide sequence: TGCGCCAGCAGGCCCAAGACAGGGGGCAATCAGCCCCAGCATTTT. Translation: CASRPKTGGNQPQHF.

The V call is TRBV10-3, the J call TRBJ2-1; 8 positions match TRBD1. The CDR3 sequence is 15 residues long. Germline CDR1 and CDR2: ENHRY and SYGVKD. The junction had 10 bases not matched to a gene; V was cut back by 7 bases and J by 5 bases. CDR3 nucleotide sequence: TGTGCCATCACCCGGGGGACAGGAGTAGACAATGAGCAGTTCTTC. Its protein is CAITRGTGVDNEQFF.

The chain joins TRBV4-2 to TRBJ1-5; 8 bases are a match to TRBD1. Germline loops: CDR1 LGHNA, CDR2 YNFKEQ. This CDR3 contains 13 residues. J gave up 5 bases and V 5 bases, and 2 bases lay outside the gene matches. For the CDR3, the DNA is TGTGCCAGCAGCGAACAGGGGGATCAGCCCCAGCATTTT. It is translated as CASSEQGDQPQHF.

The chain recombines TRBV2 with TRBJ1-5, with 8 bases fitting TRBD1. Per the germline V gene, CDR1 is SNHLY and CDR2 is FYNNEI. The CDR3 spans 14 residues. J lost 7 bases, V lost 6 bases, and 8 bases had no gene match. CDR3 region: CASRPDRGGQPQHF. CDR3 nucleotide sequence: TGTGCCAGCAGGCCCGACAGGGGAGGGCAGCCCCAGCATTTT.

The chain is built from TRBV6-5 and TRBJ1-5, with D perhaps TRBD1 (6 bases). CDR1 and CDR2 from the germline V gene are MNHEY and SVGAGI. CDR3 length: 14 residues. V lost 5 bases to trimming and J lost 4 bases, with 12 bases between them. CDR3 sequence: CASSQGNRNQPQHF. The CDR3 bases are TGTGCCAGCAGTCAGGGGAATCGGAATCAGCCCCAGCATTTT.

The chain has TRBV30 and TRBJ2-6; a possible D gene is TRBD1 (6 bases). The germline V and J ends were trimmed by 0 bases and 0 bases, with 12 bases remaining between them. This CDR3 comprises 17 residues. Germline V CDR1 and CDR2: GTSNPN, SVGIG (reference sequence). The CDR3 DNA reads as TGTGCCTGGAGTGTACTGACAGGACTCTCTGGGGCCAACGTCCTGACTTTC. Translation: CAWSVLTGLSGANVLTF.

This clone was recorded a few times. The genes are TRBV5-1 and TRBJ2-2, with 7 bases identical to TRBD2. Germline CDR1 SGHRS, CDR2 YFSETQ. The CDR3 totals 16 residues. The V gene end was trimmed by 4 bases and the J gene end by 3 bases; junction bases not matched to a gene: 9. The CDR3 loop reads CASSKSRDYHTGELFF. The CDR3 coding sequence is TGCGCCAGCAGCAAAAGCCGGGACTACCACACCGGGGAGCTGTTTTTT.

This chain joins TRBV25-1 and TRBJ1-3; 9 bases align to TRBD1. This CDR3 contains 16 residues. Germline lookup yields CDR1 MGHDK and CDR2 SYGVNS. Losses at the gene ends were 3 bases for V and 4 bases for J; bases not matched to a gene: 7. The CDR3 DNA sequence: TGTGCCAGCAGTGACGGACAGGGGCTTGTAGGAAACACCATATATTTT. It translates to CASSDGQGLVGNTIYF.

This clone was detected once. The chain joins TRBV29-1 to TRBJ2-6; D is perhaps TRBD1 (6 bases). Germline V gene data show CDR1 as SQVTM and CDR2 as ANQGSEA. The CDR3 length is 16 residues. Trimming shortened V by 6 bases and J by 0 bases, and 15 bases separated the two germline ends. CDR3 sequence reads: CSVDSSASSGANVLTF. The CDR3 DNA reads as TGCAGCGTGGACAGCTCAGCTAGCTCTGGGGCCAACGTCCTGACTTTC.

The chain carries TRBV12-5 and TRBJ2-3, with TRBD2 matching 7 bases. The CDR3 contains 14 residues. Germline V lookup: CDR1 LGHNT, CDR2 FRNRAP. V lost 7 bases and J lost 0; bases outside the gene matches: 4. The CDR3: CASERDSSTDTQYF. The CDR3 nucleotides are TGTGCTAGTGAGCGGGACTCTAGCACAGATACGCAGTATTTT.

The table lists this clone with a few counts. The gene calls are TRBV29-1 and TRBJ1-5; 7 nucleotides line up with TRBD1. The germline gives CDR1 SQVTM, CDR2 ANQGSEA. The CDR3 contains 14 residues. The junction had 7 bases not matched to a gene; V was cut back by 4 bases and J by 4 bases. In DNA form, the CDR3 reads TGCAGCGTTGTCGAATCGACAGGGAATCAGCCCCAGCATTTT. Protein sequence: CSVVESTGNQPQHF.

The gene calls are TRBV29-1 and TRBJ1-1, with D maybe TRBD1 (5 bases). Trimming took 4 bases from V and 2 from J, leaving 11 bases between them. Germline V CDR1 and CDR2: SQVTM, ANQGSEA. The CDR3 spans 13 residues. The CDR3 loop reads CSVVITGNTEAFF. In DNA form, the CDR3 reads TGCAGCGTTGTCATTACAGGTAACACTGAAGCTTTCTTT.

In its sample, this clone was seen a few times. This sequence joins TRBV7-9 and TRBJ2-1; D unresolved. CDR1 and CDR2 from the germline V gene are SEHNR and FQNEAQ (reference sequence). The V end was cut by 2 bases, the J end by 8 bases, with 7 bases between. The CDR3 sequence is 12 residues long. CDR3 bases: TGTGCCAGCAGCTTAATGGCATATGAGCAGTTCTTC. Amino acid sequence: CASSLMAYEQFF.

The chain carries TRBV7-6 and TRBJ2-3, with D possibly being TRBD1 (6 bases). The CDR3 runs to 14 residues. The germline V gene encodes CDR1 SGHVS and CDR2 FNYEAQ. V gave up 5 bases and J gave up 2 bases, with 11 bases separating them. Here the CDR3 reads CASSQGTLTDTQYF. CDR3 DNA: TGTGCCAGCAGCCAGGGGACGCTCACAGATACGCAGTATTTT.

The chain carries TRBV27 and TRBJ2-3; D remains unclear. Trimming pared 7 bases from V and 2 bases from J, leaving 10 bases between. Per the germline V gene, CDR1 is MNHEY and CDR2 is SMNVEV (reference sequence). The CDR3 has 13 residues. CDR3 protein: CASIGSFTDTQYF. Written as DNA, the CDR3 is TGTGCCAGCATTGGCTCCTTCACAGATACGCAGTATTTT.

The rearrangement uses TRBV4-1 and TRBJ1-4; D is unclear. The germline gives CDR1 MGHRA, CDR2 YSYEKL. V was trimmed by 4 bases and J by 4 bases, leaving 22 bases between them. The CDR3 contains 18 residues. The CDR3 DNA sequence: TGCGCCAGCAGCCCCGACCCCATGACGACGAGGAGTAATGAAAAACTGTTTTTT. Amino acid sequence: CASSPDPMTTRSNEKLFF.

The gene calls are TRBV11-2 and TRBJ2-2; no reliable D call. This CDR3 is built from 14 residues. Germline V CDR1 and CDR2: SGHAT, FQNNGV. Trimming shortened V by 1 base and J by 4 bases, and 7 bases separated the two germline ends. The CDR3 region has the DNA TGTGCCAGCAGCTTAGCCAGAACCACCGGGGAGCTGTTTTTT. Amino acids: CASSLARTTGELFF.

The rearrangement uses TRBV9 and TRBJ2-7; 10 nucleotides align to TRBD2. This CDR3 is 16 amino acids long. Germline trimming cut 0 bases from V and 9 bases from J; bases unmatched to any gene: 12. Germline assignment: CDR1 SGDLS and CDR2 YYNGEE. CDR3 nucleotide sequence: TGTGCCAGCAGCGTAGCCGAACTAGCGGGGTTGTCAGTGCAGTACTTC. As protein: CASSVAELAGLSVQYF.

In this sample, this clone turned up a few times. Within the sample, other DNA sequences also encode this same CDR3. The CDR3, as DNA: TGCAGCGTACTCGACGGGTCCTACGAGCAGTACTTC. Translated: CSVLDGSYEQYF. V usage is TRBV29-1 and J usage is TRBJ2-7; no clear D gene. V was trimmed by 6 bases and J by 1 base, leaving 10 bases between them. Germline V gives CDR1 SQVTM, CDR2 ANQGSEA. The CDR3 runs to 12 residues.